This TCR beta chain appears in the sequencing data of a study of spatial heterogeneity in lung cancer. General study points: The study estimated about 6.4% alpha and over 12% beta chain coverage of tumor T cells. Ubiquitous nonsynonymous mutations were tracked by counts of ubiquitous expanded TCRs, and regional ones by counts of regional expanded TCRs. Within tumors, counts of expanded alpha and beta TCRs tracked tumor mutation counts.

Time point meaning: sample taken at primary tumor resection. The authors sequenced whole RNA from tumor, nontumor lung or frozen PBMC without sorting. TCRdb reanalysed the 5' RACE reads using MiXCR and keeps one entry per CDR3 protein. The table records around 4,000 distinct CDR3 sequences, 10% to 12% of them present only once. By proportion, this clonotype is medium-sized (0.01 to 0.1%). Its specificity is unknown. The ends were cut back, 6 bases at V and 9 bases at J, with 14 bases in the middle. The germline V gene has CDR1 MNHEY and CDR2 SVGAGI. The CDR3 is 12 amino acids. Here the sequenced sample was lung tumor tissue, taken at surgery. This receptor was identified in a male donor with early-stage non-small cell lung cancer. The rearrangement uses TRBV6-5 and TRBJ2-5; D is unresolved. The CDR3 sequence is CASSRTAVAQYF. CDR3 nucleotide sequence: TGTGCCAGCAGCCGAACGGCGGTGGCCCAGTACTTC.